This T cell receptor (beta chain) is from a study of T cell clonotyping in hematopoietic cell transplantation. Time point in this sample: recipient sample about 28 days before transplant, after cytoreduction. TCRdb's table, derived via immunoSEQ multiplex PCR, lists solely in-frame clones and lacks some. The repertoire holds about 9,000 clones, about 90% seen once, with 25% to 35% in the top ten. Germline-derived CDR1 and CDR2 are LGHNA and YNFKEQ. CDR3 length equals 15 residues. The V gene lost 1 base and the J gene lost 2 bases, with 12 bases spanning the gap. The V call is TRBV4-2, the J call TRBJ2-7; D not certain. The TCR was taken from an older woman with acute myeloid leukemia. Some clones in this sample may be carry-over from other donors' samples. The sample consisted of peripheral blood mononuclear cells, taken before stem cell transplant. The CDR3 DNA sequence: TGTGCCAGCAGCCAAGGAAGGGCCAGGACCTACGAGCAGTACTTC. It encodes CASSQGRARTYEQYF.